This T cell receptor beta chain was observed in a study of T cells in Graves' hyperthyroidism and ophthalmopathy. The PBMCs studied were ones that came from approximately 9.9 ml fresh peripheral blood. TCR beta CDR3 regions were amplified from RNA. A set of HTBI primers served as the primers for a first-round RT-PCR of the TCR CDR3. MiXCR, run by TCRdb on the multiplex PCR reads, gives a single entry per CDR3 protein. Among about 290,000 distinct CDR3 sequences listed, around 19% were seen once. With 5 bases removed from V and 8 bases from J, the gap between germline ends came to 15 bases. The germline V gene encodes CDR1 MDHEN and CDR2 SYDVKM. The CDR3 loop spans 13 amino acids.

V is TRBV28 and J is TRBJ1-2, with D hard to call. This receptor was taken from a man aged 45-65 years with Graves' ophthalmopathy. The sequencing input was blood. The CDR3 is CASSQLSGRGYTF. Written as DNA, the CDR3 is TGTGCCAGCAGTCAGCTCAGTGGGAGAGGCTACACCTTC.